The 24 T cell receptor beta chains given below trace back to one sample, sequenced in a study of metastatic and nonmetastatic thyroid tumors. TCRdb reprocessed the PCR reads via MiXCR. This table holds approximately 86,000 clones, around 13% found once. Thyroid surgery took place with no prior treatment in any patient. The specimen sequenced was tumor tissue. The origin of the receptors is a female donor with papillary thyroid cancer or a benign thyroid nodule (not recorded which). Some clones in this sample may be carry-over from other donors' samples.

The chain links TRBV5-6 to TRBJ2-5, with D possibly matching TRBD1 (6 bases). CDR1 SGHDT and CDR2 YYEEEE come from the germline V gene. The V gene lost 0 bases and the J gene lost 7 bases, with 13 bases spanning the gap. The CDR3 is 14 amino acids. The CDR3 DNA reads TGTGCCAGCAGCTTGGGTGCAGGGGAAGCGACCCAGTACTTC. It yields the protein CASSLGAGEATQYF.

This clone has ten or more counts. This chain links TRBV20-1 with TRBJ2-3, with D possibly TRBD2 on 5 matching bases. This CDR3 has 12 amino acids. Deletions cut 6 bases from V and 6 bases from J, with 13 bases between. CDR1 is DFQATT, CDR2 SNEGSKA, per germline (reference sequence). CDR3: CSARTAADTQYF. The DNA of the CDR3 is TGCAGTGCCAGGACTGCCGCGGATACGCAGTATTTT.

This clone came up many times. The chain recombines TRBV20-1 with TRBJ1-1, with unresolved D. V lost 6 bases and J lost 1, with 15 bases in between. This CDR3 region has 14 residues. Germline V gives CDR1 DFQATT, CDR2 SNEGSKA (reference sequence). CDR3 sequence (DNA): TGCAGTGCCCTCTCAGAACGGAGGAACACTGAAGCTTTCTTT. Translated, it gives CSALSERRNTEAFF.

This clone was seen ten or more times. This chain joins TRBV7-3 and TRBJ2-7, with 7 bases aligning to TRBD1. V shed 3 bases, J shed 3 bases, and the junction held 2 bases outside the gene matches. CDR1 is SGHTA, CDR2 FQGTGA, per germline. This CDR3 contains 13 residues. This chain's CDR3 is CASSLGQRYEQYF. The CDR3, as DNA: TGTGCCAGCAGCTTGGGACAGCGCTACGAGCAGTACTTC.

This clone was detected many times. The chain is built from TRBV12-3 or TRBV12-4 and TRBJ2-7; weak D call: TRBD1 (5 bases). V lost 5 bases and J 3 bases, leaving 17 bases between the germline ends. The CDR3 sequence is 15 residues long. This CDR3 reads CASSQKGHGFYEQYF. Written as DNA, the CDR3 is TGTGCCAGCAGTCAAAAGGGGCACGGATTCTACGAGCAGTACTTC.

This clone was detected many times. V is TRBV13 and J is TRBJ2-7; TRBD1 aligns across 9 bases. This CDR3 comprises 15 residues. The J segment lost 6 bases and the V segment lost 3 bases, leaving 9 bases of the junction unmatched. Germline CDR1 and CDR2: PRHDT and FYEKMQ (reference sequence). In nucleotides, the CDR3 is TGTGCCAGCAGCTTGAAGGGACAGGGCATGTTCGAGCAGTACTTC. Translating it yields CASSLKGQGMFEQYF.

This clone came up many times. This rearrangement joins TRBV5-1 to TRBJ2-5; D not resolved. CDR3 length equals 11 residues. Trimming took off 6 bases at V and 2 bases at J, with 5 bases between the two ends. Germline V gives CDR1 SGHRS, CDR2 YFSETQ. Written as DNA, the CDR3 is TGCGCCAGCACAATTCAAGAGACCCAGTACTTC. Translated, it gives CASTIQETQYF.

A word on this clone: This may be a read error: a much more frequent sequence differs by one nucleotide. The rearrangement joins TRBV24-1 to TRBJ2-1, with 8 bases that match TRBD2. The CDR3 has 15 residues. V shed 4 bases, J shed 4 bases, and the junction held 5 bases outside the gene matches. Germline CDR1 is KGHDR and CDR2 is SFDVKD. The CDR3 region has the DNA TGTGCCACCAGTGAAATTAGCGGGGAATACAATGAGCAGTTCTTC. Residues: CATSEISGEYNEQFF.

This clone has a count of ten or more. CDR3 sequence: CASSEGWGGNTEAFF. The CDR3, as DNA: TGTGCCAGCAGTGAAGGGTGGGGGGGGAACACTGAAGCTTTCTTT. The chain uses TRBV6-1 and TRBJ1-1, with D perhaps matching TRBD1 (5 bases). V was cut by 1 base and J by 1 base, with 10 bases left in between. The CDR3 has 15 amino acids. Germline V gives CDR1 MNHNS, CDR2 SASEGT.

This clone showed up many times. The CDR3 DNA reads as TGTGCCAGCAGCCTTGGACAGGGAAGCGGCTACACCTTC. Its protein product is CASSLGQGSGYTF. This sequence joins TRBV7-3 and TRBJ1-2, with 8 bases identical to TRBD1. Germline CDR1 and CDR2: SGHTA and FQGTGA. V trimming: 5 bases; J trimming: 8 bases; junction bases outside the gene matches: 7. This CDR3 is 13 amino acids long.

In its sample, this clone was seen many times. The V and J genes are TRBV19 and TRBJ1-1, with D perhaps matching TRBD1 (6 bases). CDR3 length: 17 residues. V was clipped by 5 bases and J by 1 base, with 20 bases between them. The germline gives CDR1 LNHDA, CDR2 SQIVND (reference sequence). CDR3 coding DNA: TGTGCCAGTAGTGCTTCCCCGACCCGGGACACGAACACTGAAGCTTTCTTT. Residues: CASSASPTRDTNTEAFF.

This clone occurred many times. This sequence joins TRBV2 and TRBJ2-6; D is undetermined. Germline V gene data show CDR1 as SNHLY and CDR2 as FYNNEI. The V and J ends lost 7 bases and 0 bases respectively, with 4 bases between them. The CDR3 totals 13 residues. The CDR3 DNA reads TGTGCCAGCATAATCTCTGGGGCCAACGTCCTGACTTTC. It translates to CASIISGANVLTF.

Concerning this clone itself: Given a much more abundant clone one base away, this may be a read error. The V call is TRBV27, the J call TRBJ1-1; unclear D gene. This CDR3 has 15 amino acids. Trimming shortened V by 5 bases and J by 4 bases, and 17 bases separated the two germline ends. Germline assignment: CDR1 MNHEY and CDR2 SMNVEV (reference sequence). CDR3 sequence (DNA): TGTGCCAGCAGTCCGCGGCCTCCGTGGGGCACTGAAGCTTTCTTT. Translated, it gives CASSPRPPWGTEAFF.

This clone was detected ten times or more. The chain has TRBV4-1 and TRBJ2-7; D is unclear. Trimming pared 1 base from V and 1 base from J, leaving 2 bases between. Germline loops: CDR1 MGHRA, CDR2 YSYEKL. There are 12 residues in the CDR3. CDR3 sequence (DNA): TGCGCCAGCAGCCAAGGTTCCTACGAGCAGTACTTC. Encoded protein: CASSQGSYEQYF.

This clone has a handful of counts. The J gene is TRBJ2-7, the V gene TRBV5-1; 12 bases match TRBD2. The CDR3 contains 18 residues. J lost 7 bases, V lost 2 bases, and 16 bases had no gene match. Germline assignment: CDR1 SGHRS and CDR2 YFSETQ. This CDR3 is CASSLGLAGSPGWAEQYF. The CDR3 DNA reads TGCGCCAGCAGCTTAGGACTAGCGGGATCCCCGGGTTGGGCGGAGCAGTACTTC. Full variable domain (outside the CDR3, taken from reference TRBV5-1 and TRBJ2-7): KAGVTQTPRYLIKTRGQQVTLSCSPISGHRSVSWYQQTPGQGLQFLFEYFSETQRNKGNFPGRFSGRQFSNSRSEMNVSTLELGDSALYLCASSLGLAGSPGWAEQYFGPGTRLTVT.

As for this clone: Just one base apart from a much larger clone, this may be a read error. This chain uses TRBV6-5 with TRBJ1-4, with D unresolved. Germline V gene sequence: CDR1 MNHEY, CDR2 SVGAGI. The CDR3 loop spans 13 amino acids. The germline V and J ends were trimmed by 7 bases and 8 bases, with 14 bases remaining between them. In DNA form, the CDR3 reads TGTGCCAGCATCCCGACGGGGAGGGAAAAACTGTTTTTT. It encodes CASIPTGREKLFF.

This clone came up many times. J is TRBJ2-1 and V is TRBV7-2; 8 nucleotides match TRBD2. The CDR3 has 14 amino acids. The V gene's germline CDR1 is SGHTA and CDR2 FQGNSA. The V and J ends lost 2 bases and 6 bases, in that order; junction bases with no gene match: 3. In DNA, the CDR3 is TGTGCCAGCAGCTTATACGGGAGGGGCAATGAGCAGTTCTTC. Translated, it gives CASSLYGRGNEQFF.

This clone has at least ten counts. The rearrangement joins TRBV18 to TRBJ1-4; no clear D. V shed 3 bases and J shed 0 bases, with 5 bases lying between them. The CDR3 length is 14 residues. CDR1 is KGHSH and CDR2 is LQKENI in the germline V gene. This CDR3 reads CASSPSSTNEKLFF. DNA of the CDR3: TGTGCCAGCTCACCGTCCTCAACTAATGAAAAACTGTTTTTT.

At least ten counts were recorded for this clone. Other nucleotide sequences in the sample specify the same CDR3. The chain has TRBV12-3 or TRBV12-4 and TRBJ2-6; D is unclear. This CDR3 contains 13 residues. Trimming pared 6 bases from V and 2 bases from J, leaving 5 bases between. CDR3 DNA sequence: TGTGCCAGCAGCTGGACTGGGGCCAACGTCCTGACTTTC. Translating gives CASSWTGANVLTF.

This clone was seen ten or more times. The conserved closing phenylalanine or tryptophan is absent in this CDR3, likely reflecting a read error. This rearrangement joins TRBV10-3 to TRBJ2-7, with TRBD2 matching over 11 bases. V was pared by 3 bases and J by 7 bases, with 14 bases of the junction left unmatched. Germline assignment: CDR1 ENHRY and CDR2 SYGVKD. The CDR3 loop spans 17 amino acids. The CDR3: CAISERLSSGRTGEQYL. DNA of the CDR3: TGTGCCATCAGTGAAAGGTTGTCTAGCGGGAGGACTGGGGAGCAGTACCTC.

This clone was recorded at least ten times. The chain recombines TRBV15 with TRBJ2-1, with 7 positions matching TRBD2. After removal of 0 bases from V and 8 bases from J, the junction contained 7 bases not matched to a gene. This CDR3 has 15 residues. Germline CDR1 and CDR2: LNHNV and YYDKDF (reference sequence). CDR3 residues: CATSREPAGRYEQFF. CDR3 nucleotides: TGTGCCACCAGCAGAGAGCCAGCGGGAAGGTATGAGCAGTTCTTC. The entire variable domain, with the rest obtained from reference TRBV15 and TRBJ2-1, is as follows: DAMVIQNPRYQVTQFGKPVTLSCSQTLNHNVMYWYQQKSSQAPKLLFHYYDKDFNNEADTPDNFQSRRPNTSFCFLDIRSPGLGDTAMYLCATSREPAGRYEQFFGPGTRLTVL.

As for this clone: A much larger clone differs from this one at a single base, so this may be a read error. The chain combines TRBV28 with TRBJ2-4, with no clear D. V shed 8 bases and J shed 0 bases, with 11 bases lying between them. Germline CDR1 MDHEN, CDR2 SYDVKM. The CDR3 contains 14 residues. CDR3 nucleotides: TGTGCCAGCGTCGGCATGACAGCCAAAAACATTCAGTACTTC. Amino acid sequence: CASVGMTAKNIQYF. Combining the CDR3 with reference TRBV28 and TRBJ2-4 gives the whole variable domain DVKVTQSSRYLVKRTGEKVFLECVQDMDHENMFWYRQDPGLGLRLIYFSYDVKMKEKGDIPEGYSVSREKKERFSLILESASTNQTSMYLCASVGMTAKNIQYFGAGTRLSVL.

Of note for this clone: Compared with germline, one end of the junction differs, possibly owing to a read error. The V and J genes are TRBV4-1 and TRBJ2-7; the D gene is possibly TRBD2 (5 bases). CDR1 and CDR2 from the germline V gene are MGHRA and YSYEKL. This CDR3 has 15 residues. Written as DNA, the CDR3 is TGCGCCGGCAGCCAAGTAGGTGCGGGCGGCTACGAGCAGTACTTC. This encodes CAGSQVGAGGYEQYF.

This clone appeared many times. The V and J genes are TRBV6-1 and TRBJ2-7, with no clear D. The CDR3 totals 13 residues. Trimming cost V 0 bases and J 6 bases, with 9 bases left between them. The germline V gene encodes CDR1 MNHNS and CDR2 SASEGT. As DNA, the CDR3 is TGTGCCAGCAGTGAAGCCGTCCCGGGCGAGCAGTACTTC. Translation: CASSEAVPGEQYF.